This TCR beta chain was obtained from a study of cytomegalovirus exposure and HLA in healthy donors. The PCR made use of 60 Vbeta and 13 Jbeta primers. TCRdb's table, derived via immunoSEQ multiplex PCR, lists solely in-frame clones and lacks some. Among 95,000 to 100,000 clones listed, roughly 79% were seen once. There are 16 residues in the CDR3. Germline V gene data show CDR1 as SGHDT and CDR2 as YYEEEE. J lost 3 bases, V lost 4 bases, and 9 bases had no gene match. This sequence joins TRBV5-6 and TRBJ2-4; 8 bases line up with TRBD1. The TCR comes from a man aged 40-55 years in good health and CMV-seronegative. The sequencing input was PBMCs. Here the CDR3 DNA reads TGTGCCAGCAGCCCAGGACAGGGTCGGAACAAAAACATTCAGTACTTC. Its translation is CASSPGQGRNKNIQYF.